The 18 T cell receptor beta chains given below trace back to one sample, sequenced in a study. TCRdb re-derived calls from the RT-PCR reads in MiXCR, one entry per CDR3 protein. The sample gives more than 550,000 distinct CDR3 sequences, 12% to 15% of which show up once; 3.6% is in the top ten. Sequencing was performed on memory CD4+ T cells from blood. The receptors come from a female donor in good health, serving as a healthy control.

This clonotype was seen a handful of times. The rearrangement joins TRBV27 to TRBJ2-7; 10 nucleotides agree with TRBD2. Germline loops: CDR1 MNHEY, CDR2 SMNVEV (reference sequence). CDR3 length: 16 amino acids. The ends lost 5 bases at V and 2 bases at J; junction bases unmatched: 9. The CDR3 here is CASSRWGLASTYEQYF. The CDR3 nucleotides are TGTGCCAGCAGTCGATGGGGACTAGCGAGTACCTACGAGCAGTACTTC.

A few counts support this clonotype. This chain links TRBV5-1 with TRBJ2-7; 7 nucleotides line up with TRBD1. The V gene end was trimmed by 0 bases and the J gene end by 2 bases; junction bases not matched to a gene: 5. In germline, CDR1 is SGHRS, CDR2 YFSETQ. CDR3 length equals 15 residues. For the CDR3, the DNA is TGCGCCAGCAGCTTGGACGGGACAGCCGCCTACGAGCAGTACTTC. Amino acids: CASSLDGTAAYEQYF.

The chain carries TRBV5-1 and TRBJ1-4, with 7 bases matching TRBD1. CDR3 length: 15 residues. The V gene end was trimmed by 4 bases and the J gene end by 6 bases; junction bases not matched to a gene: 9. CDR1 is SGHRS and CDR2 is YFSETQ in the germline V gene. CDR3: CASSGSQGSDEKLFF. The CDR3 region has the DNA TGCGCCAGCAGCGGATCACAGGGGTCGGATGAAAAACTGTTTTTT.

CDR3 in amino acids: CASSLLPTGGHSAGELFF. The CDR3 bases are TGTGCCAGCAGCTTACTGCCGACAGGGGGACACTCCGCCGGGGAGCTGTTTTTT. The chain uses TRBV7-7 and TRBJ2-2, with TRBD1 matching 9 bases. This CDR3 comprises 18 residues. Per germline, CDR1 SSHAT and CDR2 FNYEAQ (reference sequence). The V and J ends lost 2 bases and 6 bases, in that order; junction bases with no gene match: 13.

The rearrangement joins TRBV7-9 to TRBJ1-1; the D gene is possibly TRBD1 (5 bases). Trimming removed 4 bases from V and 1 base from J, with 10 bases in between. CDR3 size: 14 residues. The germline gives CDR1 SEHNR, CDR2 FQNEAQ (reference sequence). CDR3 bases: TGTGCCAGCAGCTCGGGACGGTCGAACACTGAAGCTTTCTTT. Protein product: CASSSGRSNTEAFF.

The sample holds a few counts of this clonotype. The genes are TRBV11-3 and TRBJ2-1; unclear D gene. This CDR3 contains 13 residues. Between the trimmed V and J ends, which lost 2 bases and 6 bases, there was a span of 8 bases. The germline gives CDR1 SGHNT, CDR2 YENEEA. In nucleotides, the CDR3 is TGTGCCAGCAGCTTAAATAGTTTCAATGAGCAGTTCTTC. Its protein product is CASSLNSFNEQFF.

Comment on this clonotype: A much bigger clone sits one base away, suggesting this may be a read error. J is TRBJ1-1 and V is TRBV5-1; possible D gene TRBD1, 6 bases. Germline CDR1 SGHRS, CDR2 YFSETQ. There are 15 residues in the CDR3. The CDR3 coding sequence is TGCGCCGGCAGCCAGTTGGGGGGCATTGGCACTGAAGCTTTCTTT. It yields the protein CAGSQLGGIGTEAFF.

At least ten counts were recorded for this clonotype. At one end the junction does not follow the germline gene, possibly because of a read error. The rearrangement links TRBV29-1 to TRBJ2-7; 7 nucleotides agree with TRBD2. CDR1 is SQVTM and CDR2 is ANQGSEA in the germline V gene. This CDR3 region has 12 residues. CDR3 amino acids: CSVETSSHEQYF. The CDR3 region has the DNA TGCAGCGTTGAGACTAGCTCCCACGAGCAGTACTTC.

The table lists this clonotype with many counts. The chain uses TRBV6-2 or TRBV6-3 and TRBJ2-7; D is unresolved. Trimming removed 5 bases from V and 0 bases from J, with 5 bases in between. The length of the CDR3 is 12 residues. Germline V gene data show CDR1 as MNHEY and CDR2 as SVGEGT. CDR3 sequence reads: CASSDISYEQYF. The DNA for the CDR3 is TGTGCCAGCAGTGACATCTCCTACGAGCAGTACTTC.

This clonotype has more than one count but fewer than ten. The chain couples TRBV20-1 to TRBJ2-6, with 9 bases fitting TRBD1. The CDR3 covers 16 residues. Germline CDR1 DFQATT, CDR2 SNEGSKA (reference sequence). V lost 7 bases, J lost 1 base, and 8 bases stayed unmatched. The CDR3 loop is CSGQTGGGSGANVLTF. DNA for the CDR3: TGCAGTGGTCAGACAGGGGGAGGTTCTGGGGCCAACGTCCTGACTTTC.

This clonotype was seen many times. This chain uses TRBV4-3 with TRBJ2-1; a weak D match, TRBD1 (7 bases). V dropped 8 bases and J dropped 5 bases, with 19 bases sitting between them. Germline CDR1 is LGHNA and CDR2 is YSLEER. The CDR3 runs 15 residues. The CDR3 sequence: CASSEGAVGHNEQFF. As DNA, the CDR3 is TGCGCCAGCTCGGAGGGGGCCGTTGGTCACAATGAGCAGTTCTTC.

The gene calls are TRBV20-1 and TRBJ1-2; TRBD1 is a possible D gene (6 bases). In germline, CDR1 is DFQATT, CDR2 SNEGSKA (reference sequence). Trimming left V 6 bases short and J 2 bases short, with 10 bases between. This CDR3 contains 12 residues. The CDR3 loop reads CSAQDRNYGYTF. In DNA, the CDR3 is TGCAGTGCCCAAGACAGGAACTATGGCTACACCTTC.

This clonotype was recorded a few times. This chain connects TRBV5-6 to TRBJ1-1; D uncertain. The V end was cut by 2 bases, the J end by 8 bases, with 7 bases between. Germline CDR1 SGHDT, CDR2 YYEEEE. The CDR3 is made up of 11 amino acids. The CDR3 DNA follows: TGTGCCAGCAGCTTATTGAAAGAAGCTTTCTTT. It yields the protein CASSLLKEAFF.

The chain carries TRBV6-2 or TRBV6-3 and TRBJ2-1; weak D call: TRBD2 (6 bases). The ends were cut back, 6 bases at V and 10 bases at J, with 16 bases in the middle. Germline lookup yields CDR1 MNHEY and CDR2 SVGEGT. The CDR3 is made up of 13 amino acids. Here the CDR3 DNA reads TGTGCCAGCAGCCCTTTTTTGGGGAGGGAGCAGTTCTTC. Translation gives CASSPFLGREQFF.

This clonotype came up many times. The chain is built from TRBV10-3 and TRBJ2-7; 16 bases line up with TRBD2. The CDR3 runs 21 residues. Trimming took 0 bases from V and 0 from J; bases not matched to a gene: 11. Germline values: CDR1 ENHRY, CDR2 SYGVKD. CDR3 loop: CAISESIAGTSGRESSYEQYF. DNA for the CDR3: TGTGCCATCAGTGAGTCGATAGCCGGGACTAGCGGGAGGGAGAGCTCCTACGAGCAGTACTTC.

On this clonotype: A single base separates this from a much larger clone, so it may be a read error. The rearrangement joins TRBV4-3 to TRBJ2-1; D is ambiguous. CDR1 and CDR2 (germline): LGHNA, YSLEER. The length of the CDR3 is 14 residues. The CDR3 DNA is TGCGCCAGCAGCCAAGGGGGTGACGGCAATAAGCAGTTCTTC. Encoded protein: CASSQGGDGNKQFF.

This clonotype was recorded many times. The CDR3 bases are TGCGCCAGCAGCTTGACCGGGACTAGCGAGGGTGAGCAGTTCTTC. Translation: CASSLTGTSEGEQFF. The chain combines TRBV5-1 with TRBJ2-1; 10 nucleotides line up with TRBD2. The CDR3 has 15 residues. CDR1 and CDR2 from the germline V gene are SGHRS and YFSETQ. The V gene end was trimmed by 1 base and the J gene end by 9 bases; junction bases not matched to a gene: 7. Supplemented by reference TRBV5-1 and TRBJ2-1, the full variable domain reads KAGVTQTPRYLIKTRGQQVTLSCSPISGHRSVSWYQQTPGQGLQFLFEYFSETQRNKGNFPGRFSGRQFSNSRSEMNVSTLELGDSALYLCASSLTGTSEGEQFFGPGTRLTVL.

In its sample, this clonotype was seen many times. The J gene is TRBJ2-7, the V gene TRBV20-1; unclear D gene. The CDR3 loop spans 12 amino acids. V was shortened by 5 bases and J by 1 base, with 9 bases between the two germline ends. The germline gives CDR1 DFQATT, CDR2 SNEGSKA (reference sequence). In nucleotides, the CDR3 is TGCAGTGCTCCTGACCAGTCCTACGAGCAGTACTTC. It codes for CSAPDQSYEQYF.